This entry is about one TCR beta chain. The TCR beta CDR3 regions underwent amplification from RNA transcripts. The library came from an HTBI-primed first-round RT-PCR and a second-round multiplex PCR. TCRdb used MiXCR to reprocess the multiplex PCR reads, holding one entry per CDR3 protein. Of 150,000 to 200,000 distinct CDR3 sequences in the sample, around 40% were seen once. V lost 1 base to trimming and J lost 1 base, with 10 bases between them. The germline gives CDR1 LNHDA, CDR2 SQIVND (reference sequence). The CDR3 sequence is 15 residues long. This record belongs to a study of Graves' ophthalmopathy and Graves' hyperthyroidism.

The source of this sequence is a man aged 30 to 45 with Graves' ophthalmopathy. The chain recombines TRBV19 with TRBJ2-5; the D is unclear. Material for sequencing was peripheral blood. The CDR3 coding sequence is TGTGCCAGTAGTATAGGGTCCCAAGCCCAAGAGACCCAGTACTTC. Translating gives CASSIGSQAQETQYF.